This passage covers 21 T cell receptor beta chains from one sample sequenced in a study of T cells after yellow fever vaccination. Each CDR3 protein is one row after TCRdb ran MiXCR on the 5' RACE reads. This sample has around 360,000 distinct CDR3 sequences; around 10% occur once, and the top ten carry 18%. Sample: PBMCs, taken on the day of the first yellow fever vaccination. The receptors shown here come from a man aged 18 to 35 who received the YFV17D yellow fever vaccine.

The chain is built from TRBV2 and TRBJ2-7, with TRBD1 matching over 9 bases. J was trimmed by 2 bases and V by 6 bases; bases with no gene match: 8. The CDR3 runs 15 residues. The germline CDR1 and CDR2 sequences are SNHLY and FYNNEI. In nucleotides, the CDR3 is TGTGCCAGCAGGGGACAGGGCGCCGTCACCTACGAGCAGTACGTC. This gives the protein CASRGQGAVTYEQYV.

This clonotype was observed a few times. The chain couples TRBV25-1 to TRBJ2-7; 11 nucleotides match TRBD1. Germline V lookup: CDR1 MGHDK, CDR2 SYGVNS. V shed 6 bases and J 3 bases; nucleotides not matched to a gene: 4. The CDR3 extends over 14 amino acids. The CDR3 DNA reads TGTGCCAGCAGCGCCGGGACAGGGGGCTACGAGCAGTACTTC. Encoded protein: CASSAGTGGYEQYF.

In this sample, this clonotype turned up once. The chain links TRBV11-1 to TRBJ2-7; TRBD1 is a possible D gene (5 bases). Germline CDR1 SGHAT, CDR2 FQDESV (reference sequence). The CDR3 consists of 15 residues. The V gene lost 6 bases and the J gene lost 7 bases, with 22 bases spanning the gap. This chain's CDR3 is CASRDGGHSQKEQYF. In DNA, the CDR3 is TGTGCCAGCAGGGATGGTGGACACAGTCAAAAAGAGCAGTACTTC.

The chain is built from TRBV15 and TRBJ2-6, with D unclear. The V gene's germline CDR1 is LNHNV and CDR2 YYDKDF (reference sequence). The CDR3 has 15 amino acids. V was cut by 2 bases and J by 0 bases, with 5 bases left in between. CDR3: CATSRSVSGANVLTF. CDR3 DNA sequence: TGTGCCACCAGCAGAAGCGTCTCTGGGGCCAACGTCCTGACTTTC.

This chain connects TRBV19 to TRBJ2-6; D is perhaps TRBD1 or TRBD2 (5 bases each). Germline V gene data show CDR1 as LNHDA and CDR2 as SQIVND (reference sequence). CDR3 length: 13 amino acids. The germline V and J ends were trimmed by 8 bases and 2 bases, with 7 bases remaining between them. CDR3 sequence: CASVGAGANVLTF. The CDR3 bases are TGTGCCAGTGTGGGGGCTGGGGCCAACGTCCTGACTTTC.

The table lists this clonotype with many counts. V usage is TRBV9 and J usage is TRBJ2-2; D not resolved. Germline values: CDR1 SGDLS, CDR2 YYNGEE. The CDR3 is 14 amino acids. V was pared by 0 bases and J by 2 bases, with 5 bases between. CDR3 sequence: CASSVVPNTGELFF. DNA for the CDR3: TGTGCCAGCAGCGTAGTTCCCAACACCGGGGAGCTGTTTTTT.

This sequence joins TRBV30 and TRBJ2-2; 8 bases agree with TRBD1. Germline values: CDR1 GTSNPN, CDR2 SVGIG (reference sequence). J gave up 2 bases and V 0 bases, and 5 bases lay outside the gene matches. The CDR3 length is 16 residues. The DNA for the CDR3 is TGTGCCTGGAGTGTAATTGGACAGGGCAACACCGGGGAGCTGTTTTTT. Its protein product is CAWSVIGQGNTGELFF.

There are a few counts of this clonotype. This chain joins TRBV4-2 and TRBJ2-1; 13 bases map to TRBD2. Looked up from germline, CDR1 is LGHNA and CDR2 is YNFKEQ. This CDR3 is 16 amino acids long. The junction had 2 bases not matched to a gene; V was cut back by 0 bases and J by 6 bases. The CDR3 sequence is CASSQDRLAGGNEQFF. The CDR3 DNA follows: TGTGCCAGCAGCCAAGACCGACTAGCGGGGGGCAATGAGCAGTTCTTC.

The chain is built from TRBV4-1 and TRBJ1-6; D is unclear. The CDR3 length is 13 residues. The V end lost 0 bases, the J end lost 11 bases, and 8 bases lay between the germline ends. Per germline, CDR1 MGHRA and CDR2 YSYEKL. CDR3 DNA sequence: TGCGCCAGCAGCCAAGATCGTGGGACACCCCTCCACTTT. Its protein product is CASSQDRGTPLHF.

This clonotype has a handful of counts. The chain combines TRBV7-2 with TRBJ2-7, with 8 bases fitting TRBD1. Germline values: CDR1 SGHTA, CDR2 FQGNSA. CDR3 length equals 11 residues. With V trimmed by 5 bases and J by 10 bases, 4 bases remained unmatched. The CDR3 sequence: CASSTGQGQYF. The CDR3 DNA reads as TGTGCCAGCAGCACAGGACAGGGCCAGTACTTC.

V and J are TRBV7-6 and TRBJ2-5, with TRBD2 identical over 8 bases. J lost 6 bases, V lost 4 bases, and 4 bases had no gene match. There are 13 residues in the CDR3. Germline V gene lookup returns CDR1 SGHVS and CDR2 FNYEAQ. The DNA of the CDR3 is TGTGCCAGCAGCTGGGGGACTAGACAGACCCAGTACTTC. Protein sequence: CASSWGTRQTQYF.

This chain links TRBV29-1 with TRBJ2-1; D remains unclear. This CDR3 contains 11 residues. CDR1 and CDR2 from the germline V gene are SQVTM and ANQGSEA. V shed 3 bases and J shed 5 bases, with 5 bases lying between them. The CDR3: CSVDGNNEQFF. CDR3 bases: TGCAGCGTTGATGGGAACAATGAGCAGTTCTTC.

This clonotype was counted between two and nine times. V is TRBV18 and J is TRBJ2-6; D possibly corresponds to TRBD1 (6 bases). CDR3 size: 15 residues. The germline V and J ends were trimmed by 2 bases and 4 bases, with 9 bases remaining between them. Germline lookup yields CDR1 KGHSH and CDR2 LQKENI. The CDR3 protein is CASSPSTGGANVLTF. The CDR3 DNA is TGTGCCAGCTCACCATCGACAGGAGGGGCCAACGTCCTGACTTTC.

The chain couples TRBV7-2 to TRBJ2-7; D is unresolved. Per the germline V gene, CDR1 is SGHTA and CDR2 is FQGNSA. V lost 2 bases, J lost 4 bases, and 9 bases lay in between. The CDR3 has 13 residues. The CDR3 protein is CASSLPPEYEQYV. The DNA for the CDR3 is TGTGCCAGCAGCTTACCCCCCGAATACGAGCAGTACGTC.

This clonotype was counted many times. This rearrangement joins TRBV7-3 to TRBJ1-5, with TRBD1 identical over 9 bases. V lost 3 bases, J lost 6 bases, and 0 bases stayed unmatched. Germline V lookup: CDR1 SGHTA, CDR2 FQGTGA. CDR3 length: 13 residues. The CDR3 DNA reads as TGTGCCAGCAGCTTGACAGGGGGTCAGCCCCAGCATTTT. This gives the protein CASSLTGGQPQHF.

As DNA, the CDR3 is TGCAGTGCTAGAGATAGGGGGTTCACTGAAGCTTTCTTT. Protein product: CSARDRGFTEAFF. This chain uses TRBV20-1 with TRBJ1-1; a weak D match, TRBD1 (6 bases). Germline CDR1 reads DFQATT; CDR2 reads SNEGSKA (reference sequence). The CDR3 loop spans 13 amino acids. V gave up 0 bases and J gave up 4 bases, with 9 bases separating them.

This clonotype was counted between two and nine times. The rearrangement uses TRBV6-5 and TRBJ2-6; D is possibly TRBD1 (5 bases). The CDR3 sequence is 18 residues long. Germline values: CDR1 MNHEY, CDR2 SVGAGI. V shed 0 bases and J shed 0 bases, with 12 bases lying between them. The DNA for the CDR3 is TGTGCCAGCAGTTACTCGTGGGGCCCAATCTCTGGGGCCAACGTCCTGACTTTC. This translates into CASSYSWGPISGANVLTF.

The chain combines TRBV6-1 with TRBJ2-7; 8 nucleotides match TRBD1. The J segment lost 3 bases and the V segment lost 10 bases, leaving 8 bases of the junction unmatched. The CDR3 loop spans 13 amino acids. The germline V gene encodes CDR1 MNHNS and CDR2 SASEGT. The CDR3 loop is CATNPRGLYEQYF. The CDR3 nucleotides are TGTGCCACCAACCCCAGGGGGCTCTACGAGCAGTACTTC.

The chain has TRBV4-3 and TRBJ2-1, with TRBD1 as a possible D gene (5 bases). The CDR3 has 14 amino acids. V shed 4 bases and J shed 8 bases, with 15 bases lying between them. CDR1 and CDR2 from the germline V gene are LGHNA and YSLEER. The CDR3 reads CASSPLPRGDEQFF. The CDR3 nucleotides are TGCGCCAGCAGCCCCCTCCCAAGGGGCGATGAGCAGTTCTTC.

This clonotype has more than one count but fewer than ten. V gene TRBV10-3 combines with J gene TRBJ2-7; 7 bases fit TRBD1. Germline V gives CDR1 ENHRY, CDR2 SYGVKD. This CDR3 comprises 13 residues. Trimming removed 6 bases from V and 5 bases from J; junction bases left unmatched: 7. In DNA form, the CDR3 reads TGTGCCATCAGACAAACTACAGGGGACGAGCAGTACGTC. It is translated as CAIRQTTGDEQYV.

This clonotype was found a few times. V gene TRBV13 combines with J gene TRBJ1-3; 9 positions agree with TRBD1. Germline V lookup: CDR1 PRHDT, CDR2 FYEKMQ (reference sequence). The CDR3 extends over 18 amino acids. Trimming cost V 3 bases and J 0 bases; bases outside gene matches: 9. This CDR3 reads CASSLDRGLIGSGNTIYF. CDR3 nucleotide sequence: TGTGCCAGCAGCTTGGACAGGGGTTTGATTGGCTCTGGAAACACCATATATTTT. The full variable domain, with the rest looked up from reference TRBV13 and TRBJ1-3, is AAGVIQSPRHLIKEKRETATLKCYPIPRHDTVYWYQQGPGQDPQFLISFYEKMQSDKGSIPDRFSAQQFSDYHSELNMSSLELGDSALYFCASSLDRGLIGSGNTIYFGEGSWLTVV.